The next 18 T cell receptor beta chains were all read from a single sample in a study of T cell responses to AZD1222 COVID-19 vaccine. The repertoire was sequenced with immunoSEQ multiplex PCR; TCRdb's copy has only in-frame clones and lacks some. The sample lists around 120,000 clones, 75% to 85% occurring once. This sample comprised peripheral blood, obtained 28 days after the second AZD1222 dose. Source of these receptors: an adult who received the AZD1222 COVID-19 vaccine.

The CDR3 DNA is TGTGCCAGCAGCTTGGCCACAGGGGGCGGACGAAGCAATCAGCCCCAGCATTTT. Encoded protein: CASSLATGGGRSNQPQHF. This chain connects TRBV5-6 to TRBJ1-5; 9 nucleotides align to TRBD1. The CDR3 length is 18 residues. Per germline, CDR1 SGHDT and CDR2 YYEEEE. With 0 bases clipped from V and 1 base from J, the junction kept 8 bases outside the gene matches.

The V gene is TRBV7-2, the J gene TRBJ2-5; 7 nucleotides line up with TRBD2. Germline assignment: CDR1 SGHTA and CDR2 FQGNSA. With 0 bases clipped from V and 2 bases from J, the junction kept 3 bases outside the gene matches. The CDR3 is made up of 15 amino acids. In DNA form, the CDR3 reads TGTGCCAGCAGCTTAGCGGGACTACAACAAGAGACCCAGTACTTC. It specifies CASSLAGLQQETQYF.

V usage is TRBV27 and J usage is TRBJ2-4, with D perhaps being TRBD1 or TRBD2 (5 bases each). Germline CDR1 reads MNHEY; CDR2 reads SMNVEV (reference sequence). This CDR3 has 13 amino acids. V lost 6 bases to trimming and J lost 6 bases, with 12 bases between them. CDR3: CASSQMGVNIQYF. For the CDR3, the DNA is TGTGCCAGCAGCCAAATGGGGGTAAACATTCAGTACTTC.

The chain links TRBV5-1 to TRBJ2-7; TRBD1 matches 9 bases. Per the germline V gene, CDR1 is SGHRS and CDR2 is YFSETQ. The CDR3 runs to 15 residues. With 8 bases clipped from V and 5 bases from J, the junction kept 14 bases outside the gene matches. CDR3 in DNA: TGCGCCAGTAGTAGAACAGGGGGCGCTCCCAACGAGCAGTACTTC. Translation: CASSRTGGAPNEQYF.

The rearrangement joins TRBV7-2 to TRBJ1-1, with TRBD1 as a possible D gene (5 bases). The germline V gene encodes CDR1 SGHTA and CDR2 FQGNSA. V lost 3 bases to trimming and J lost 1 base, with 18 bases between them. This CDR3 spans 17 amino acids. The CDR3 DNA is TGTGCCAGCAGCTTCTACTCCCTTGGGGCAACGAACACTGAAGCTTTCTTT. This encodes CASSFYSLGATNTEAFF.

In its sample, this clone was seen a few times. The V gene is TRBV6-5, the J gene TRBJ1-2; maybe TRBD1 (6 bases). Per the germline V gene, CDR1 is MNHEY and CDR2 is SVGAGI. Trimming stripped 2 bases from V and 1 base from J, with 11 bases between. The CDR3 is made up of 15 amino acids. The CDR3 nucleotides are TGTGCCAGCAGTTACGGTGACAGGCGTAACTATGGCTACACCTTC. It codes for CASSYGDRRNYGYTF.

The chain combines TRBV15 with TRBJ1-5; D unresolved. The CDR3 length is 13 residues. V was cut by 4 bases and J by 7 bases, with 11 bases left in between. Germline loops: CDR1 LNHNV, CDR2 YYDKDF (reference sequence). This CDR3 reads CATSISREQPQHF. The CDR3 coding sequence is TGTGCCACCAGCATTTCCCGGGAGCAGCCCCAGCATTTT.

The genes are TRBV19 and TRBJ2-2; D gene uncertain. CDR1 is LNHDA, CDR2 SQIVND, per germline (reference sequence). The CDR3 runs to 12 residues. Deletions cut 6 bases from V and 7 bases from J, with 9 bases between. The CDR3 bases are TGTGCCAGTAGCCAATTGTACGGGGAGCTGTTTTTT. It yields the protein CASSQLYGELFF. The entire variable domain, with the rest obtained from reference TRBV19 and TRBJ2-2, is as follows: DGGITQSPKYLFRKEGQNVTLSCEQNLNHDAMYWYRQDPGQGLRLIYYSQIVNDFQKGDIAEGYSVSREKKESFPLTVTSAQKNPTAFYLCASSQLYGELFFGEGSRLTVL.

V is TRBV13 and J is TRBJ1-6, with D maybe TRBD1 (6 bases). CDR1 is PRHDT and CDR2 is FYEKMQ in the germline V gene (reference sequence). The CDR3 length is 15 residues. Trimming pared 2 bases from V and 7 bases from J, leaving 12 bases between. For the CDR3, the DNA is TGTGCCAGCAGCTTAAATGGGGGGCTCAATTCACCCCTCCACTTT. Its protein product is CASSLNGGLNSPLHF.

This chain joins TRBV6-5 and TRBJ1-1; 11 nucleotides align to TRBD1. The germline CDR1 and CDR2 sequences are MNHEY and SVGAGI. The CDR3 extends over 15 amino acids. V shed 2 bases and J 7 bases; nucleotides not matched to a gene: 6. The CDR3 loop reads CASSYRDRGTSEAFF. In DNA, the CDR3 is TGTGCCAGCAGTTACCGGGACAGGGGGACCAGTGAAGCTTTCTTT.

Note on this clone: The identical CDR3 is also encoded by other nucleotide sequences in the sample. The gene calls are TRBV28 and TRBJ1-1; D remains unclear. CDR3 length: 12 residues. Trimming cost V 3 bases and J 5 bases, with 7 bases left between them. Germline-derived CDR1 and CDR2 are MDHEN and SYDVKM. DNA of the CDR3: TGTGCCAGCAGTTTGTCGGGGACTGAAGCTTTCTTT. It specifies CASSLSGTEAFF.

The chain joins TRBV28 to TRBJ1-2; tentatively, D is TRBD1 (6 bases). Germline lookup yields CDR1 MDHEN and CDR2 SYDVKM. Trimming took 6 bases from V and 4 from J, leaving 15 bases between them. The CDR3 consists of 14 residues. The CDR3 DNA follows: TGTGCCAGCAGGAGAACACAGGGAGGCTATGGCTACACCTTC. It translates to CASRRTQGGYGYTF.

The CDR3 DNA is TGCGCCAGCAGCTTGGGGGTAACAGGGTTCACTGAAGCTTTCTTT. Amino acids: CASSLGVTGFTEAFF. The chain has TRBV5-1 and TRBJ1-1, with D maybe TRBD1 (6 bases). This CDR3 region has 15 residues. V shed 0 bases and J shed 4 bases, with 13 bases lying between them. CDR1 and CDR2 from the germline V gene are SGHRS and YFSETQ.

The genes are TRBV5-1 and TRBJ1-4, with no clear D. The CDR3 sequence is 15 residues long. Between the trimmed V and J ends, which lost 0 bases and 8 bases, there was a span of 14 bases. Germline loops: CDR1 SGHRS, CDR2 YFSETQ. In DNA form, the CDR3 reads TGCGCCAGCAGCTTGGAGGCAGTACTAGGGGAAAAACTGTTTTTT. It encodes CASSLEAVLGEKLFF.

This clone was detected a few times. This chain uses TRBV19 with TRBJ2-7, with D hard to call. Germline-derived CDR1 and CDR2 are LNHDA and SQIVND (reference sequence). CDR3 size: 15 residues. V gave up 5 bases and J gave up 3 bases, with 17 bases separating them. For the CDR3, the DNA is TGTGCCAGTAGTCTTTCTGGGGATTCCCACTACGAGCAGTACTTC. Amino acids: CASSLSGDSHYEQYF.

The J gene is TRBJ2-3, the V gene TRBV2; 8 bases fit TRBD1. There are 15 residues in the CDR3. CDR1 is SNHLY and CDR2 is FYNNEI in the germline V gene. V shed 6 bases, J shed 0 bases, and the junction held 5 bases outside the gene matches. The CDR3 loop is CASSWDRPSTDTQYF. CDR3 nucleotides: TGTGCCAGCAGCTGGGACAGGCCGAGCACAGATACGCAGTATTTT.

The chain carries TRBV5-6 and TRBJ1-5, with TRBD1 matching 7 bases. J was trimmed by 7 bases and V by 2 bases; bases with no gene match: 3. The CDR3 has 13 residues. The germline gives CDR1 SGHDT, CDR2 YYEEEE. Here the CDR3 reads CASSLTGDQPQHF. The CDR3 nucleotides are TGTGCCAGCAGCTTAACAGGGGACCAGCCCCAGCATTTT.

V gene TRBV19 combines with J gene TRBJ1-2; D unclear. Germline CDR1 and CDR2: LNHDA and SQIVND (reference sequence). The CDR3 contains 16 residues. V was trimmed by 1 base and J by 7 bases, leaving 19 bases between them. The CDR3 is CASSIVFEGTPPGYTF. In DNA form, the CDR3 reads TGTGCCAGTAGTATAGTGTTTGAGGGAACGCCGCCTGGCTACACCTTC. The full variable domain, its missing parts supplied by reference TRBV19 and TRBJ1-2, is DGGITQSPKYLFRKEGQNVTLSCEQNLNHDAMYWYRQDPGQGLRLIYYSQIVNDFQKGDIAEGYSVSREKKESFPLTVTSAQKNPTAFYLCASSIVFEGTPPGYTFGSGTRLTVV.